This TCR beta chain was identified during a study of blood T cells in healthy people across ages. Points from the study as a whole: Per-million-T-cell TCR beta diversity fell roughly linearly with age.

The CDR3 sequence is 15 residues long. Trimming cost V 2 bases and J 2 bases, with 13 bases left between them. The germline CDR1 and CDR2 sequences are MGHRA and YSYEKL. This clonotype was detected a few times. Its antigen is currently unknown. Drawing of peripheral blood yielded about 10 milliliters from each donor. Total RNA, at least 5.5 micrograms per sample, came from PBMCs. Primers used in a second PCR of roughly 6 to 12 cycles were a sample-barcoded 5' primer and a J-beta primer mix. From the 5' RACE reads, TCRdb called clonotypes with MiXCR, one entry per CDR3 protein. The sample lists roughly 800,000 distinct CDR3 sequences, 36% occurring once.

The receptor was derived from a man aged 18-30 years in good health. The source material was blood. V and J are TRBV4-1 and TRBJ2-7; perhaps TRBD1 as D (5 bases). The CDR3 loop is CASSQISDTTYEQYF. CDR3 bases: TGCGCCAGCAGCCAAATTTCGGACACTACCTACGAGCAGTACTTC.